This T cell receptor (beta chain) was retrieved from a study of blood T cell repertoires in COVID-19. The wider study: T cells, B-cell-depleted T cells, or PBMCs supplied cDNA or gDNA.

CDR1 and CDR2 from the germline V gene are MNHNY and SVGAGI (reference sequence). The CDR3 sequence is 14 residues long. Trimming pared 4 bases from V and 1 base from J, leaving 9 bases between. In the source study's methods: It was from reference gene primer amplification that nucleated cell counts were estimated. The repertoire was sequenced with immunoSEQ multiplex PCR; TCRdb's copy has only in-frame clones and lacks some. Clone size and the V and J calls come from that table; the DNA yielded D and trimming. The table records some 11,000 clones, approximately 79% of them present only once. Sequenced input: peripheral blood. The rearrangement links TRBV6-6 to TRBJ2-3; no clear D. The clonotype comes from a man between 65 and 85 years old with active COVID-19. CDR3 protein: CASSSQGGTDTQYF. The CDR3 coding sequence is TGTGCCAGCAGTTCGCAAGGAGGCACAGATACGCAGTATTTT.